Listed below are T cell receptor beta chains from one sample, sequenced in a study of blood T cell repertoires in COVID-19. Sequenced by immunoSEQ multiplex PCR; TCRdb stores in-frame clones only, minus some. Among over 400,000 clones, around 86% were seen once, and the ten largest hold roughly 1.4%. Sequenced input: peripheral blood. The source of these receptors is a woman between 25 and 40 years old with active or convalescent COVID-19. CDR3s include the opening cysteine and the closing phenylalanine or tryptophan. Each record gives: D gene, clone size, J gene, V gene, CDR3 protein, CDR3 DNA. A D gene is named only where the DNA matches it firmly. Where a row states a size, it is once, few, many or the class of an expanded clone; other rows omit it.

TRBD2,NA,TRBJ2-5,TRBV5-1,CASTLSGGQQETQYF,TGCGCCAGCACCTTGAGCGGGGGACAACAAGAGACCCAGTACTTC
TRBD1,NA,TRBJ2-7,TRBV4-1,CASSQVLRQGPYEQYF,TGCGCCAGCAGCCAAGTACTGAGACAGGGCCCCTACGAGCAGTACTTC
NA,NA,TRBJ1-2,TRBV23-1,CARLALRHWGLYGYTF,TGCGCCAGACTGGCCCTCCGACATTGGGGGCTCTATGGCTACACCTTC
NA,NA,TRBJ2-2,TRBV5-1,CASSLAVQTGELFF,TGCGCCAGCAGCTTGGCCGTCCAGACCGGGGAGCTGTTTTTT
TRBD1,NA,TRBJ1-2,TRBV6-1,CASTSLGQNYGYTF,TGTGCCAGCACCTCACTGGGACAGAATTATGGCTACACCTTC
NA,NA,TRBJ1-4,TRBV19,CASSIREVNEKLFF,TGTGCCAGTAGTATCAGAGAGGTAAATGAAAAACTGTTTTTT
NA,once,TRBJ1-2,TRBV9,CASSVVGQGNYGYTF,TGTGCCAGCAGCGTAGTAGGGCAGGGGAACTATGGCTACACCTTC
TRBD2,NA,TRBJ2-3,TRBV27,CASSWEPLAGGGDTQYF,TGTGCCAGCAGTTGGGAACCGCTAGCGGGAGGTGGAGATACGCAGTATTTT
NA,NA,TRBJ2-2,TRBV12-3/TRBV12-4,CAGTTANTGELFF,TGTGCCGGGACAACCGCGAACACCGGGGAGCTGTTTTTT
NA,NA,TRBJ1-1,TRBV24-1,CATSDCVYNSKNTEAFF,TGTGCCACCAGTGATTGCGTGTACAACAGTAAGAACACTGAAGCTTTCTTT
NA,NA,TRBJ1-4,TRBV5-1,CASSLGQTSNEKLFF,TGCGCCAGCAGCTTGGGACAGACAAGTAATGAAAAACTGTTTTTT
NA,NA,TRBJ1-2,TRBV13,CASSLGIGGSHYGYTF,TGTGCCAGCAGCTTAGGCATCGGGGGGAGTCACTATGGCTACACCTTC
TRBD1,NA,TRBJ2-1,TRBV4-1,CASSLRTGRYNEQFF,TGCGCCAGCAGCTTGCGGACAGGGCGCTACAATGAGCAGTTCTTC
NA,once,TRBJ2-7,TRBV27,CASSFGHPYEQYF,TGTGCCAGCAGTTTTGGGCACCCCTACGAGCAGTACTTC
NA,NA,TRBJ1-1,TRBV6-5,CASREGTNTEAFF,TGTGCCAGCAGGGAGGGGACGAACACTGAAGCTTTCTTT
TRBD1,NA,TRBJ2-3,TRBV6-5,CASSYGAGGEADTQYF,TGTGCCAGCAGTTATGGGGCAGGGGGCGAGGCAGATACGCAGTATTTT
TRBD1,NA,TRBJ1-1,TRBV18,CASSPPGQGSNTEAFF,TGTGCCAGCTCACCACCGGGACAGGGATCGAACACTGAAGCTTTCTTT
NA,NA,TRBJ1-2,TRBV3-1/TRBV3-2,CASSQASLGYTF,TGTGCCAGCAGCCAAGCCAGTCTGGGCTACACCTTC
NA,NA,TRBJ1-1,TRBV7-9,CASSPRGAEAFF,TGTGCCAGCAGTCCCAGGGGAGCTGAAGCTTTCTTT
NA,once,TRBJ1-2,TRBV6-1,CASSESVLEGGYGYTF,TGTGCCAGCAGTGAATCTGTCTTAGAGGGCGGCTATGGCTACACCTTC
NA,NA,TRBJ2-3,TRBV29-1,CSVEDWSGDTDTQYF,TGCAGCGTTGAAGATTGGAGCGGAGACACAGATACGCAGTATTTT
TRBD1,NA,TRBJ2-5,TRBV5-1,CASRRQGQETQYF,TGCGCCAGCAGACGACAGGGTCAAGAGACCCAGTACTTC
NA,NA,TRBJ1-1,TRBV29-1,CSVAEGQRNTEAFF,TGCAGCGTGGCGGAAGGACAGCGGAACACTGAAGCTTTCTTT
NA,NA,TRBJ1-5,TRBV18,CASSPEQSGQPQHF,TGTGCCAGCTCACCGGAACAGTCAGGTCAGCCCCAGCATTTT
TRBD1,NA,TRBJ1-1,TRBV27,CASSRQGTGSEAFF,TGTGCCAGCAGTCGACAGGGAACTGGATCAGAAGCTTTCTTT
TRBD2,NA,TRBJ2-7,TRBV27,CASSLSLAGPYEQYF,TGTGCCAGCAGTCTAAGCCTAGCGGGACCCTACGAGCAGTACTTC
TRBD1,NA,TRBJ1-2,TRBV29-1,CSVEDQGTAYYNYGYTF,TGCAGCGTTGAAGATCAGGGGACAGCCTACTATAACTATGGCTACACCTTC
NA,few,TRBJ2-5,TRBV10-3,CAISESGNQETQYF,TGTGCCATCAGTGAGTCCGGGAACCAAGAGACCCAGTACTTC
NA,few,TRBJ2-1,TRBV6-5,CASSPYLSSYNEQFF,TGTGCCAGCAGCCCCTACCTGAGCTCCTACAATGAGCAGTTCTTC
TRBD1,once,TRBJ1-5,TRBV4-1,CASSQADFSDRGRDQPQHF,TGCGCCAGCAGCCAGGCGGATTTTAGCGACAGGGGAAGGGATCAGCCCCAGCATTTT
NA,NA,TRBJ2-6,TRBV28,CASSFFRQLSGANVLTF,TGTGCCAGCAGTTTTTTCCGACAGCTTTCTGGGGCCAACGTCCTGACTTTC
TRBD1,NA,TRBJ1-6,TRBV18,CASSPGQGDNSPLHF,TGTGCCAGCTCCCCGGGGCAGGGGGATAATTCACCCCTCCACTTT
TRBD2,NA,TRBJ2-2,TRBV6-5,CASSIGLAATGELFF,TGTGCCAGCAGTATTGGACTAGCTGCTACCGGGGAGCTGTTTTTT